This TCR beta chain originates from a study of technical replicates of blood from a handful of donors. Repertoires were generated with immunoSEQ multiplex PCR, while TCRdb's copy carries only in-frame clones and drops some. In the table there are 60,000 to 65,000 clones, more than 70% of which are singletons. This CDR3 spans 13 amino acids. V trimming: 4 bases; J trimming: 5 bases; junction bases outside the gene matches: 4. The germline V gene encodes CDR1 SQVTM and CDR2 ANQGSEA. The chain uses TRBV29-1 and TRBJ2-7; 11 bases fit TRBD1. This clonotype was sampled from a human donor in good health. Some clones in this sample may be carry-over from other donors' samples. The sequencing input was PBMCs. DNA of the CDR3: TGCAGCGTTGGTTGGACAGGGGGCAACGAGCAGTACTTC. As protein: CSVGWTGGNEQYF.